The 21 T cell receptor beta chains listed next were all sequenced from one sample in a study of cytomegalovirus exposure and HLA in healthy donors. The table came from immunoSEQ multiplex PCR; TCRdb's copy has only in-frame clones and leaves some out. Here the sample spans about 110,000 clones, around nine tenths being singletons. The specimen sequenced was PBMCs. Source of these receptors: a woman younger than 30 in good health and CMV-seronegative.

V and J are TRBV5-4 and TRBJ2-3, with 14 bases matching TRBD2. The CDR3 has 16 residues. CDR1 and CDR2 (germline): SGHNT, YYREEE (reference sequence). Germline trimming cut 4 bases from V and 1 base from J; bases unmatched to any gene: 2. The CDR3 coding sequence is TGTGCCAGCAGCGAGGGACTAGCGGGAGGCACAGATACGCAGTATTTT. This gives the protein CASSEGLAGGTDTQYF.

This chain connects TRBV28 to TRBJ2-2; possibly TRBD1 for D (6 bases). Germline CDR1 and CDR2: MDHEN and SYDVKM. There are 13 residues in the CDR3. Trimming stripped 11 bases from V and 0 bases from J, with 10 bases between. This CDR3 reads CAHGQPNTGELFF. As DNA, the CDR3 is TGTGCCCACGGACAGCCGAACACCGGGGAGCTGTTTTTT.

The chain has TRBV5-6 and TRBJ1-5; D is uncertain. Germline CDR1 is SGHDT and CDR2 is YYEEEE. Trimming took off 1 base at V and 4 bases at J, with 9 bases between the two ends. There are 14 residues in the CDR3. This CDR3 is CASSLRGRNQPQHF. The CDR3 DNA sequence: TGTGCCAGCAGCTTGCGAGGGAGAAATCAGCCCCAGCATTTT.

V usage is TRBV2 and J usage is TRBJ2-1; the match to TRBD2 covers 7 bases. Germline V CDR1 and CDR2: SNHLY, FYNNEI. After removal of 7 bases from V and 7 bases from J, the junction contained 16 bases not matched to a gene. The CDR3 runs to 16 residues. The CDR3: CASKGLTGGGWNEQFF. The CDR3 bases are TGTGCCAGCAAAGGCCTCACGGGAGGAGGGTGGAATGAGCAGTTCTTC.

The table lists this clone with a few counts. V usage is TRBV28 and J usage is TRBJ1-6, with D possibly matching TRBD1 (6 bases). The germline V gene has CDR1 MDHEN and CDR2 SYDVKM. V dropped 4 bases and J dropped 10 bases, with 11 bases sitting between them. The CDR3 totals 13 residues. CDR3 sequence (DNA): TGTGCCAGCAGTTACCCAGGGGACTCACCCCTCCACTTT. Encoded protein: CASSYPGDSPLHF.

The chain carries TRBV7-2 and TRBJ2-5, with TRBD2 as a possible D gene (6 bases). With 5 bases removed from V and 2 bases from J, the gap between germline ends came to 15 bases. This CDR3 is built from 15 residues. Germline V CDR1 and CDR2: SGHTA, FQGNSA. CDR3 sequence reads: CASSPRLVLQETQYF. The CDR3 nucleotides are TGTGCCAGCAGCCCCAGACTAGTCCTTCAAGAGACCCAGTACTTC. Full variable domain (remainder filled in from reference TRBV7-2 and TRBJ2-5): GAGVSQSPSNKVTEKGKDVELRCDPISGHTALYWYRQSLGQGLEFLIYFQGNSAPDKSGLPSDRFSAERTGGSVSTLTIQRTQQEDSAVYLCASSPRLVLQETQYFGPGTRLLVL.

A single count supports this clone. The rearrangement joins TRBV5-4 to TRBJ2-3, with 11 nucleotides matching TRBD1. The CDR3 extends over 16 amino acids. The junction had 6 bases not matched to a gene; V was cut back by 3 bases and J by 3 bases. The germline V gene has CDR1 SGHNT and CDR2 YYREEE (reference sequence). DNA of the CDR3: TGTGCCAGCAGCTCTACGGGACAGGGGGGTACAGATACGCAGTATTTT. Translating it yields CASSSTGQGGTDTQYF.

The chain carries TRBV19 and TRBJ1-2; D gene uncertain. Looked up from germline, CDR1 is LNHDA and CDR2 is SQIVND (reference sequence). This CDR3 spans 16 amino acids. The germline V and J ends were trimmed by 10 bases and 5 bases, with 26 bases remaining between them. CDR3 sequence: CATHSSGKGALYGYTF. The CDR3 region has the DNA TGTGCCACCCACTCTTCCGGGAAAGGAGCCCTTTATGGCTACACCTTC.

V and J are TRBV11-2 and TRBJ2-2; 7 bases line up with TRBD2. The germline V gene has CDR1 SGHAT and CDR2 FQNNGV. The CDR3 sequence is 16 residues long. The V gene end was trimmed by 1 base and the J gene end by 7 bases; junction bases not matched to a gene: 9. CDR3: CASSLVGGGAVGELFF. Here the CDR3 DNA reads TGTGCCAGCAGCTTAGTTGGCGGGGGTGCGGTCGGGGAGCTGTTTTTT.

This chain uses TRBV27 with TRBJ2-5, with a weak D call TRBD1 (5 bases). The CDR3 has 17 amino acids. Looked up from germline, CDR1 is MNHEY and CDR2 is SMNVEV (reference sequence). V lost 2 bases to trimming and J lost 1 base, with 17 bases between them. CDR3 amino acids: CASSLSPGQGPQETQYF. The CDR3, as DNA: TGTGCCAGCAGTTTAAGCCCTGGGCAGGGTCCCCAAGAGACCCAGTACTTC.

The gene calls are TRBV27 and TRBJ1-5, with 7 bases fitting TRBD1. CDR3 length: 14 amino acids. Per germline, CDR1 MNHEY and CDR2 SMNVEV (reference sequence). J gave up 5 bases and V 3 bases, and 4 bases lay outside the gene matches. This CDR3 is CASSLLGGYQPQHF. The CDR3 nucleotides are TGTGCCAGCAGTTTGTTAGGGGGCTATCAGCCCCAGCATTTT.

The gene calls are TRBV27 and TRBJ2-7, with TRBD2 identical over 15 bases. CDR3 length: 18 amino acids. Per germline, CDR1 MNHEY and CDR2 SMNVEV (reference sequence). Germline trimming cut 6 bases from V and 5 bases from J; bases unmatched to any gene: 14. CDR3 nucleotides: TGTGCCAGCAGCCCGGGACTAGCGGGAGGCGCGAAGATGGACGAGCAGTACTTC. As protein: CASSPGLAGGAKMDEQYF.

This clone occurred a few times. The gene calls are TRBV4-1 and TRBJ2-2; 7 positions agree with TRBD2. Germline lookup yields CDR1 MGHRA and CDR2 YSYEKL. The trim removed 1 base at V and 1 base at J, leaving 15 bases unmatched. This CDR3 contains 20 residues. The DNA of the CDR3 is TGCGCCAGCAGCCAAGTTGGGGGGGTGGTGGCGGGGAAGAACACCGGGGAGCTGTTTTTT. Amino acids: CASSQVGGVVAGKNTGELFF.

The CDR3 sequence: CASSLAAGTTNEKLFF. CDR3 coding DNA: TGCGCCAGCAGCTTGGCAGCCGGGACAACTAATGAAAAACTGTTTTTT. V usage is TRBV5-1 and J usage is TRBJ1-4; D gene unclear. Trimming stripped 0 bases from V and 0 bases from J, with 9 bases between. Per germline, CDR1 SGHRS and CDR2 YFSETQ. The CDR3 loop spans 16 amino acids.

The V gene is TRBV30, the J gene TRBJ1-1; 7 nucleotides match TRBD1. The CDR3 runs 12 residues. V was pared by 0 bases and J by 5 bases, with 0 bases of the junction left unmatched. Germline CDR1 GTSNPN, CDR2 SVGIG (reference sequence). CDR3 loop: CAWSVQGTEAFF. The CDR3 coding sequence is TGTGCCTGGAGTGTACAGGGGACTGAAGCTTTCTTT.

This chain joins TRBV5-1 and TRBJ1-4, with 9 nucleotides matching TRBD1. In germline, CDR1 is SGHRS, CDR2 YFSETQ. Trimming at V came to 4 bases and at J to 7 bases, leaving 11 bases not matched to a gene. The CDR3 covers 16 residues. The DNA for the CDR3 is TGCGCCAGCAGCGGGAGTCCACAGGGGGCGGCTGAAAAACTGTTTTTT. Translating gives CASSGSPQGAAEKLFF.

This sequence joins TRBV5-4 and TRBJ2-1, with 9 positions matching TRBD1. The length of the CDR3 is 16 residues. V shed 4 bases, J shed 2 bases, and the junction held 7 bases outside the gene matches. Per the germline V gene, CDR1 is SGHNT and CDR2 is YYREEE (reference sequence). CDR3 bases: TGTGCCAGCAGCCCCACCGGGACAGGGACCTACAATGAGCAGTTCTTC. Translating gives CASSPTGTGTYNEQFF.

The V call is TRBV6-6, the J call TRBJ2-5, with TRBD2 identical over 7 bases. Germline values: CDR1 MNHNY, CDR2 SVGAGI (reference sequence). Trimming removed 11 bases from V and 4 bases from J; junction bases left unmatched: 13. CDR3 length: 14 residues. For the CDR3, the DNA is TGTGCCGGACGGGGCACCGGGACTACAGAGACCCAGTACTTC. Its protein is CAGRGTGTTETQYF.

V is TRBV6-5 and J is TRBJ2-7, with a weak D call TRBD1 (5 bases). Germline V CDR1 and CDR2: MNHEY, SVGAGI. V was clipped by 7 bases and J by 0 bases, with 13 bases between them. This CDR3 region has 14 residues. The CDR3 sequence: CASKAGRGSYEQYF. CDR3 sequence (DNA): TGTGCCAGCAAGGCCGGAAGGGGCTCCTACGAGCAGTACTTC.

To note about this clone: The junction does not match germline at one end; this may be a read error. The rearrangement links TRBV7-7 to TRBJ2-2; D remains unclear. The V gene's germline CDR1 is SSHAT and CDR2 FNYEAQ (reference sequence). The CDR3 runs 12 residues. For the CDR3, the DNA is TGTGCTAGCAGCTACCGGACCGGGGAGCTGTTTTTT. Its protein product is CASSYRTGELFF.

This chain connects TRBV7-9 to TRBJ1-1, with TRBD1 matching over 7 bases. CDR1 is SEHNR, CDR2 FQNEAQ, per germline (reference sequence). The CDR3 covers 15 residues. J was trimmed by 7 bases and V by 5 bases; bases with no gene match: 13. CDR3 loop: CASSPPGQTKGEAFF. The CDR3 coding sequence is TGTGCCAGCAGCCCCCCGGGACAGACGAAGGGTGAAGCTTTCTTT.